Each of the 15 T cell receptor beta chains below was sequenced from the same sample in a study of persistence of HIV-infected CD4 T cells. The stimulus was lysate of CMV-infected fibroblasts, 10 ug/mL. Memory cells lacking CD40L and CD69 with high CD45RO were sorted. No antigens are known for them. The immunoSEQ assay was version 4, run in survey mode. Repertoires were generated with immunoSEQ multiplex PCR, while TCRdb's copy carries only in-frame clones and drops some. This table has 50,000 or so clones, under 85% appearing once. The sequenced sample was CD4+ T cells sorted from PBMCs after approximately 19-hour stimulation, obtained from a patient who received antiretroviral therapy. The receptors here all came from an adult man with HIV who was CMV-seropositive.

This clone was found a few times. The J gene is TRBJ1-1, the V gene TRBV19; no definite D call. V was trimmed by 7 bases and J by 7 bases, leaving 16 bases between them. The CDR3 is 13 residues long. Germline V gives CDR1 LNHDA, CDR2 SQIVND (reference sequence). In DNA, the CDR3 is TGTGCCAGTATTCGGGGAGAGGTTGGTGAAGCTTTCTTT. This sequence encodes CASIRGEVGEAFF.

V gene TRBV29-1 combines with J gene TRBJ1-2; tentative D call: TRBD1 (5 bases). Per the germline V gene, CDR1 is SQVTM and CDR2 is ANQGSEA. The CDR3 consists of 13 residues. The V end lost 6 bases, the J end lost 3 bases, and 14 bases lay between the germline ends. The CDR3 DNA reads TGCAGCGTCGCCCGGGACTCTGACTATGGCTACACCTTC. Protein sequence: CSVARDSDYGYTF.

CDR3 DNA sequence: TGCAGTGCTAGTGGTAGCGGGAGGGCCTGGGAGCAGTACTTC. Translating it yields CSASGSGRAWEQYF. J is TRBJ2-7 and V is TRBV20-1; 11 bases are a match to TRBD2. This CDR3 is built from 14 residues. The ends lost 3 bases at V and 7 bases at J; junction bases unmatched: 8. Germline V gene data show CDR1 as DFQATT and CDR2 as SNEGSKA (reference sequence).

This clone appeared once. The same CDR3 also results from other DNA sequences found in this sample. V is TRBV29-1 and J is TRBJ1-1; no definite D call. Trimming took 7 bases from V and 2 from J, leaving 5 bases between them. The CDR3 has 10 residues. Germline loops: CDR1 SQVTM, CDR2 ANQGSEA. This chain's CDR3 is CSAANTEAFF. As DNA, the CDR3 is TGCAGCGCAGCTAACACTGAAGCTTTCTTT.

This rearrangement joins TRBV5-5 to TRBJ2-7; possible D gene TRBD1, 6 bases. Germline V CDR1 and CDR2: SGHKS, YYEKEE (reference sequence). This CDR3 comprises 16 residues. Trimming pared 3 bases from V and 1 base from J, leaving 17 bases between. CDR3 region: CASSSNLRGTSYEQYF. The CDR3 DNA reads as TGTGCCAGCAGCTCAAACCTCAGGGGAACTTCCTACGAGCAGTACTTC.

The chain joins TRBV6-5 to TRBJ1-4; TRBD1 matches at 11 bases. This CDR3 has 15 residues. V lost 6 bases, J lost 10 bases, and 10 bases stayed unmatched. CDR1 MNHEY and CDR2 SVGAGI come from the germline V gene. In DNA form, the CDR3 reads TGTGCCAGCAGCTCCATAGCCGGGACAGGGGGAAAACTGTTTTTT. This translates into CASSSIAGTGGKLFF.

This rearrangement joins TRBV9 to TRBJ1-1; D might be TRBD1 (6 bases). V was clipped by 0 bases and J by 4 bases, with 13 bases between them. The CDR3 is 15 residues long. Germline values: CDR1 SGDLS, CDR2 YYNGEE. The CDR3 nucleotides read TGTGCCAGCAGCGTAGGGACAGCCTGGGGCACTGAAGCTTTCTTT. This sequence encodes CASSVGTAWGTEAFF. Supplemented by reference TRBV9 and TRBJ1-1, the full variable domain reads DSGVTQTPKHLITATGQRVTLRCSPRSGDLSVYWYQQSLDQGLQFLIQYYNGEERAKGNILERFSAQQFPDLHSELNLSSLELGDSALYFCASSVGTAWGTEAFFGQGTRLTVV.

This clone is classed as medium-sized (0.01 to 0.1%). The rearrangement joins TRBV19 to TRBJ2-7, with TRBD1 identical over 7 bases. Germline V lookup: CDR1 LNHDA, CDR2 SQIVND (reference sequence). The CDR3 consists of 12 residues. The J segment lost 5 bases and the V segment lost 4 bases, leaving 2 bases of the junction unmatched. The CDR3 spells CASSKDRDEQYF. The CDR3 DNA reads TGTGCCAGTAGTAAAGACAGGGACGAGCAGTACTTC.

CDR3 residues: CASSPRGDGYQPQHF. For the CDR3, the DNA is TGTGCCAGCAGCCCCAGAGGGGACGGTTATCAGCCCCAGCATTTT. The chain couples TRBV27 to TRBJ1-5; maybe TRBD1 (5 bases). Germline V gene lookup returns CDR1 MNHEY and CDR2 SMNVEV (reference sequence). Trimming took off 6 bases at V and 5 bases at J, with 17 bases between the two ends. The CDR3 contains 15 residues.

The chain recombines TRBV29-1 with TRBJ1-1; D is uncertain. The CDR3 totals 13 residues. With 4 bases removed from V and 5 bases from J, the gap between germline ends came to 14 bases. Germline CDR1 reads SQVTM; CDR2 reads ANQGSEA. CDR3 amino acids: CSVGLSTGTEAFF. DNA of the CDR3: TGCAGCGTTGGCCTCTCGACGGGGACTGAAGCTTTCTTT.

The gene calls are TRBV6-1 and TRBJ2-7; D is possibly TRBD2 (5 bases). Germline V gives CDR1 MNHNS, CDR2 SASEGT. The CDR3 has 16 residues. Trimming took off 4 bases at V and 7 bases at J, with 23 bases between the two ends. Written as DNA, the CDR3 is TGTGCCAGCAGTGGCCGGGGTGACCGCTCCCTGAGGGAGCAGTACTTC. This codes for CASSGRGDRSLREQYF.

This clone was counted between two and nine times. This chain links TRBV19 with TRBJ1-5; D remains unclear. The CDR3 has 15 residues. Trimming pared 5 bases from V and 0 bases from J, leaving 11 bases between. CDR1 and CDR2 (germline): LNHDA, SQIVND (reference sequence). The CDR3 sequence: CASSLPQPSNQPQHF. The CDR3 bases are TGTGCCAGTAGTTTGCCTCAGCCTAGCAATCAGCCCCAGCATTTT. Filled out from reference TRBV19 and TRBJ1-5, the complete variable domain reads DGGITQSPKYLFRKEGQNVTLSCEQNLNHDAMYWYRQDPGQGLRLIYYSQIVNDFQKGDIAEGYSVSREKKESFPLTVTSAQKNPTAFYLCASSLPQPSNQPQHFGDGTRLSIL.

This chain uses TRBV19 with TRBJ1-1; D possibly corresponds to TRBD1 (6 bases). V lost 5 bases and J lost 6, with 25 bases in between. Germline CDR1 LNHDA, CDR2 SQIVND (reference sequence). CDR3 length equals 17 residues. CDR3 coding DNA: TGTGCCAGTAGTCCCCATTCTTACCAACAGGGTCGGGCTGAAGCTTTCTTT. It specifies CASSPHSYQQGRAEAFF.

The chain has TRBV6-2 or TRBV6-3 and TRBJ1-5, with unresolved D. Deletions cut 2 bases from V and 7 bases from J, with 12 bases between. CDR1 and CDR2 from the germline V gene are MNHEY and SVGEGT. The CDR3 contains 14 residues. The CDR3 is CASSYVAQAQPQHF. The CDR3 DNA reads TGTGCCAGCAGTTACGTGGCCCAGGCCCAGCCCCAGCATTTT.

This clone was seen only a few times. The V gene is TRBV7-2, the J gene TRBJ2-7; 9 positions agree with TRBD1. V lost 5 bases and J lost 2; bases outside the gene matches: 7. Germline lookup yields CDR1 SGHTA and CDR2 FQGNSA. The CDR3 sequence is 15 residues long. The CDR3 DNA reads TGTGCCAGCAGCCTCCAGGGACAGGGCGCCTACGAGCAGTACTTC. Translation gives CASSLQGQGAYEQYF.